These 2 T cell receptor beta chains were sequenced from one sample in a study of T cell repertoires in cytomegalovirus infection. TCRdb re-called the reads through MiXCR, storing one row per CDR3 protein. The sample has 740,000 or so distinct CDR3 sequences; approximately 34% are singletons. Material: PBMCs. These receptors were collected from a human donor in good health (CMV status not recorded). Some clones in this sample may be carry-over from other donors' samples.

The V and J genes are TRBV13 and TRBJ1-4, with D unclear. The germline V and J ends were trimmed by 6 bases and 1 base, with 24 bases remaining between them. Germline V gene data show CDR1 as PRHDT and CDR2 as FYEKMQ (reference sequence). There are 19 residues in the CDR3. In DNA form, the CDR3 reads TGTGCCAGCAGTTCAGCCGGACCCGCAAAACGGGGAACTAATGAAAAACTGTTTTTT. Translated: CASSSAGPAKRGTNEKLFF.

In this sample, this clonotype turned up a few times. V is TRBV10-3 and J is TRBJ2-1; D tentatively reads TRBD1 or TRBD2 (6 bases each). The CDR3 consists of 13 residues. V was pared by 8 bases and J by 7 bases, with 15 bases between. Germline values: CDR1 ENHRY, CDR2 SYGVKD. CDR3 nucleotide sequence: TGTGCCATCTCCCGGGGGCTAGGGAATGAGCAGTTCTTC. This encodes CAISRGLGNEQFF.